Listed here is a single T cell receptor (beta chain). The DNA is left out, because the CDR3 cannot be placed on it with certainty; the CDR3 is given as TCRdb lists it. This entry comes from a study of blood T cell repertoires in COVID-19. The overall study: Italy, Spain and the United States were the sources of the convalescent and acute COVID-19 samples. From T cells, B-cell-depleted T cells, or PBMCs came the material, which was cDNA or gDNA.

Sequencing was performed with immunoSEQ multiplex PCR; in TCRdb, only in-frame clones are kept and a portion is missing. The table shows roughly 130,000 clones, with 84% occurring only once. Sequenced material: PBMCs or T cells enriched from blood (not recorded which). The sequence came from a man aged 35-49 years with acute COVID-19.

The CDR3 region is CATSVPGGGDEQFF. The gene calls are TRBV24-1 and TRBJ2-1; the table's D call TRBD1 went unverified against the DNA. CDR1 KGHDR and CDR2 SFDVKD come from the germline V gene. The length of the CDR3 is 14 amino acids, counting both ends.